This entry lists 30 T cell receptor beta chains sequenced from one sample in a study of cytomegalovirus exposure and HLA in healthy donors (dated by TCRdb to about 2017). The method behind the library was the immunoSEQ multiplex PCR assay. The table comes from immuneACCESS by way of TCRdb, which keeps in-frame sequences with V and J called. Part of the clones is missing from these tables; in studies checked, under half for an unresolved V gene and the rest for unknown reasons. In this sample the table shows 150,000 to 200,000 clones, roughly 84% of which occur a single time. The ten largest make up around 7% of the sample. Input material: PBMCs. Receptors originate from a man between 18 and 29 years old in good health and CMV-seropositive.

The chain joins TRBV7-2 to TRBJ1-5; D gene unclear. The germline V and J ends were trimmed by 1 base and 5 bases, with 9 bases remaining between them. CDR1 and CDR2 (germline): SGHTA, FQGNSA. The CDR3 is made up of 14 amino acids. In DNA form, the CDR3 reads TGTGCCAGCAGCTTAGTGGGCACCGATCAGCCCCAGCATTTT. Its protein is CASSLVGTDQPQHF. Together with reference TRBV7-2 and TRBJ1-5, the CDR3 gives the full variable domain: GAGVSQSPSNKVTEKGKDVELRCDPISGHTALYWYRQSLGQGLEFLIYFQGNSAPDKSGLPSDRFSAERTGGSVSTLTIQRTQQEDSAVYLCASSLVGTDQPQHFGDGTRLSIL.

The V and J genes are TRBV6-5 and TRBJ2-5; the D gene is possibly TRBD2 (6 bases). The V gene's germline CDR1 is MNHEY and CDR2 SVGAGI. The CDR3 spans 13 residues. Trimming shortened V by 2 bases and J by 4 bases, and 8 bases separated the two germline ends. The CDR3, as DNA: TGTGCCAGCAGTTACGGGGACTCAGAGACCCAGTACTTC. Its protein product is CASSYGDSETQYF.

The V and J genes are TRBV10-3 and TRBJ1-5; 9 bases match TRBD1. CDR1 ENHRY and CDR2 SYGVKD come from the germline V gene. The CDR3 spans 14 residues. J gave up 7 bases and V 5 bases, and 6 bases lay outside the gene matches. This chain's CDR3 is CAISWDREGQPQHF. In nucleotides, the CDR3 is TGTGCCATCAGTTGGGACAGGGAGGGACAGCCCCAGCATTTT.

The rearrangement links TRBV25-1 to TRBJ1-4, with TRBD1 matching over 7 bases. This CDR3 has 16 amino acids. The germline gives CDR1 MGHDK, CDR2 SYGVNS. V lost 6 bases to trimming and J lost 2 bases; unmatched junction nucleotides: 9. The DNA of the CDR3 is TGTGCCAGCAGCCCCGGAGGGGGCGAGACTAATGAAAAACTGTTTTTT. Translating it yields CASSPGGGETNEKLFF.

The chain recombines TRBV28 with TRBJ1-2; 9 nucleotides align to TRBD1. V was clipped by 6 bases and J by 6 bases; unmatched bases: 8. Germline V CDR1 and CDR2: MDHEN, SYDVKM. This CDR3 region has 14 residues. The CDR3 protein is CASSTGTGTNGYTF. CDR3 DNA sequence: TGTGCCAGCAGCACCGGGACAGGGACCAATGGCTACACCTTC.

This chain links TRBV5-1 with TRBJ2-1; 11 bases are a match to TRBD1. J lost 5 bases, V lost 4 bases, and 11 bases had no gene match. The CDR3 runs to 17 residues. CDR1 SGHRS and CDR2 YFSETQ come from the germline V gene. The CDR3 DNA reads as TGCGCCAGCAGCCCGGTCCCCGGGACAGGGGGGAACAATGAGCAGTTCTTC. This translates into CASSPVPGTGGNNEQFF.

This clone was seen once. V gene TRBV7-9 combines with J gene TRBJ2-3; D is uncertain. This CDR3 comprises 15 residues. CDR1 SEHNR and CDR2 FQNEAQ come from the germline V gene (reference sequence). The V end lost 1 base, the J end lost 2 bases, and 10 bases lay between the germline ends. CDR3 nucleotide sequence: TGTGCCAGCAGCTTAGTTGCGAGCCCCACAGATACGCAGTATTTT. The encoded protein is CASSLVASPTDTQYF.

J is TRBJ1-4 and V is TRBV28; D is ambiguous. Germline V gives CDR1 MDHEN, CDR2 SYDVKM. The V end lost 6 bases, the J end lost 8 bases, and 10 bases lay between the germline ends. This CDR3 spans 12 amino acids. The CDR3 DNA follows: TGTGCCAGCAGACCTGCGGGGGAAAAACTGTTTTTT. This codes for CASRPAGEKLFF.

V gene TRBV18 combines with J gene TRBJ1-4; the match to TRBD1 covers 8 bases. The J segment lost 0 bases and the V segment lost 3 bases, leaving 3 bases of the junction unmatched. Looked up from germline, CDR1 is KGHSH and CDR2 is LQKENI. The CDR3 consists of 16 residues. The CDR3 loop reads CASSPRTGPTNEKLFF. The CDR3 DNA is TGTGCCAGCTCACCTCGGACAGGGCCAACTAATGAAAAACTGTTTTTT.

The chain recombines TRBV5-1 with TRBJ1-1; the match to TRBD1 covers 8 bases. Germline V gene sequence: CDR1 SGHRS, CDR2 YFSETQ. The V and J ends lost 5 bases and 1 base, in that order; junction bases with no gene match: 4. The CDR3 is 14 amino acids. In DNA, the CDR3 is TGCGCCAGCAGGGGGGACAGGACGAACACTGAAGCTTTCTTT. Protein sequence: CASRGDRTNTEAFF.

CDR3 region: CASSSRLAGAYNEQFF. CDR3 DNA sequence: TGTGCCAGCAGCTCCAGACTAGCGGGAGCCTACAATGAGCAGTTCTTC. V is TRBV5-6 and J is TRBJ2-1; 12 nucleotides align to TRBD2. Trimming removed 3 bases from V and 2 bases from J; junction bases left unmatched: 3. This CDR3 spans 16 amino acids. Looked up from germline, CDR1 is SGHDT and CDR2 is YYEEEE.

The J gene is TRBJ1-1, the V gene TRBV4-2; D might be TRBD1 (5 bases). V was trimmed by 0 bases and J by 0 bases, leaving 17 bases between them. Germline-derived CDR1 and CDR2 are LGHNA and YNFKEQ. This CDR3 has 18 residues. The CDR3 region is CASSQEGGGDSMNTEAFF. The CDR3 coding sequence is TGTGCCAGCAGCCAAGAGGGTGGCGGGGACTCCATGAACACTGAAGCTTTCTTT.

This chain links TRBV10-3 with TRBJ1-2, with D unresolved. V lost 0 bases to trimming and J lost 8 bases, with 19 bases between them. This CDR3 has 16 residues. Germline lookup yields CDR1 ENHRY and CDR2 SYGVKD. For the CDR3, the DNA is TGTGCCATCAGTGAGTCGATTCACAGCCAAAGTGGGGGCTACACCTTC. Its protein product is CAISESIHSQSGGYTF.

A single count supports this clone. The rearrangement links TRBV6-6 to TRBJ2-1, with TRBD2 identical over 7 bases. CDR3 length: 15 amino acids. V lost 0 bases to trimming and J lost 8 bases; unmatched junction nucleotides: 7. The V gene's germline CDR1 is MNHNY and CDR2 SVGAGI (reference sequence). The CDR3 is CASSYSAPRGDEQFF. CDR3 DNA: TGTGCCAGCAGTTACTCTGCGCCCCGGGGGGATGAGCAGTTCTTC.

The chain uses TRBV28 and TRBJ1-5; TRBD1 aligns across 7 bases. V shed 8 bases and J 4 bases; nucleotides not matched to a gene: 8. This CDR3 is 14 amino acids long. The germline gives CDR1 MDHEN, CDR2 SYDVKM. CDR3 sequence reads: CASVPDRSNQPQHF. Written as DNA, the CDR3 is TGTGCCAGCGTACCGGACAGGAGTAATCAGCCCCAGCATTTT.

The chain joins TRBV9 to TRBJ1-2; D might be TRBD1 (5 bases). This CDR3 has 13 amino acids. V shed 1 base and J shed 7 bases, with 11 bases lying between them. The V gene's germline CDR1 is SGDLS and CDR2 YYNGEE. DNA for the CDR3: TGTGCCAGCAGCGTAACCCCCCAGGGTGGCTACACCTTC. Amino acids: CASSVTPQGGYTF.

The chain has TRBV5-1 and TRBJ2-7; 10 positions match TRBD1. Germline V gives CDR1 SGHRS, CDR2 YFSETQ. The V and J ends lost 4 bases and 4 bases, in that order; junction bases with no gene match: 5. The CDR3 extends over 14 amino acids. The CDR3, as DNA: TGCGCCAGCAGCGGCGGGACAGGGGAGTACGAGCAGTACTTC. It specifies CASSGGTGEYEQYF.

About this clone: One end of the junction fails to match germline, which may point to a read error. This chain uses TRBV2 with TRBJ2-5; D gene ambiguous. The CDR3 loop spans 12 amino acids. The germline V gene encodes CDR1 SNHLY and CDR2 FYNNEI. The CDR3 sequence is CASREDWATQYF. The CDR3 DNA sequence: TGTGCCAGCAGGGAAGACTGGGCCACCCAGTACTTC.

The rearrangement uses TRBV19 and TRBJ1-1; no firm D call. V was trimmed by 3 bases and J by 11 bases, leaving 10 bases between them. Germline loops: CDR1 LNHDA, CDR2 SQIVND (reference sequence). This CDR3 is built from 11 residues. This CDR3 reads CASSIGPRAFF. CDR3 sequence (DNA): TGTGCCAGTAGTATCGGTCCGAGGGCTTTCTTT.

This clone has only one observation. The V and J genes are TRBV6-5 and TRBJ2-5; 11 bases align to TRBD1. Germline-derived CDR1 and CDR2 are MNHEY and SVGAGI. V dropped 6 bases and J dropped 6; count of bases not matched to a gene: 9. The CDR3 extends over 15 amino acids. CDR3 sequence reads: CASRQGQGALKTQYF. The CDR3 nucleotides read TGTGCCAGCAGACAAGGACAGGGGGCGTTAAAGACCCAGTACTTC.

This clone occurred once. This rearrangement joins TRBV7-3 to TRBJ2-5, with 10 nucleotides matching TRBD2. The V and J ends lost 5 bases and 7 bases, in that order; junction bases with no gene match: 4. Germline values: CDR1 SGHTA, CDR2 FQGTGA. This CDR3 region has 13 residues. For the CDR3, the DNA is TGTGCCAGCAGCCCCAGGACTAGCGGGACCCAGTACTTC. Protein: CASSPRTSGTQYF. The full variable domain, its missing parts supplied by reference TRBV7-3 and TRBJ2-5, is GAGVSQTPSNKVTEKGKYVELRCDPISGHTALYWYRQSLGQGPEFLIYFQGTGAADDSGLPNDRFFAVRPEGSVSTLKIQRTERGDSAVYLCASSPRTSGTQYFGPGTRLLVL.

In this sample, this clone turned up a few times. The gene calls are TRBV15 and TRBJ1-3; D call uncertain. Germline CDR1 is LNHNV and CDR2 is YYDKDF (reference sequence). This CDR3 has 11 amino acids. V lost 8 bases to trimming and J lost 4 bases, with 6 bases between them. For the CDR3, the DNA is TGTGCCACCCAGACAGGAAACACCATATATTTT. Amino acid sequence: CATQTGNTIYF. The full variable domain, in which reference TRBV15 and TRBJ1-3 provide the parts outside the CDR3, is DAMVIQNPRYQVTQFGKPVTLSCSQTLNHNVMYWYQQKSSQAPKLLFHYYDKDFNNEADTPDNFQSRRPNTSFCFLDIRSPGLGDTAMYLCATQTGNTIYFGEGSWLTVV.

This clone has just one count. The chain recombines TRBV5-1 with TRBJ2-1; 8 positions match TRBD2. Germline V gene data show CDR1 as SGHRS and CDR2 as YFSETQ. The CDR3 totals 16 residues. The V gene end was trimmed by 4 bases and the J gene end by 0 bases; junction bases not matched to a gene: 6. CDR3 sequence: CASSPTSAVSYNEQFF. The DNA of the CDR3 is TGCGCCAGCAGCCCGACTAGCGCTGTCTCCTACAATGAGCAGTTCTTC.

The chain is built from TRBV5-1 and TRBJ2-7, with a weak D call TRBD1 (5 bases). Trimming stripped 1 base from V and 3 bases from J, with 8 bases between. Germline-derived CDR1 and CDR2 are SGHRS and YFSETQ. The CDR3 covers 13 residues. CDR3 nucleotides: TGCGCCAGCAGCTTGAGGACAAACTACGAGCAGTACTTC. Protein product: CASSLRTNYEQYF.

This chain links TRBV2 with TRBJ1-4; a possible D gene is TRBD1 (6 bases). The CDR3 loop spans 15 amino acids. Trimming left V 6 bases short and J 7 bases short, with 18 bases between. Germline V CDR1 and CDR2: SNHLY, FYNNEI. The CDR3 is CASRFQGQRSEKLFF. The CDR3 nucleotides are TGTGCCAGCAGGTTTCAGGGGCAAAGGAGTGAAAAACTGTTTTTT.

This clone has a single count. The rearrangement joins TRBV18 to TRBJ2-1; possibly TRBD2 for D (6 bases). The germline V and J ends were trimmed by 2 bases and 4 bases, with 12 bases remaining between them. Germline assignment: CDR1 KGHSH and CDR2 LQKENI. There are 15 residues in the CDR3. The CDR3, as DNA: TGTGCCAGCTCACCATGGCGGGGATCATACAATGAGCAGTTCTTC. This encodes CASSPWRGSYNEQFF.

The chain has TRBV25-1 and TRBJ2-7, with TRBD2 matching over 7 bases. The trim removed 5 bases at V and 4 bases at J, leaving 20 bases unmatched. The CDR3 extends over 18 amino acids. Germline CDR1 is MGHDK and CDR2 is SYGVNS. The CDR3 here is CASSSHFGLAAKRYEQYF. The DNA of the CDR3 is TGTGCCAGCAGTTCACACTTCGGTCTAGCGGCTAAACGGTACGAGCAGTACTTC.

J is TRBJ1-1 and V is TRBV28, with a weak D call TRBD1 (6 bases). The length of the CDR3 is 14 residues. Trimming took 6 bases from V and 0 from J, leaving 11 bases between them. Germline V gene lookup returns CDR1 MDHEN and CDR2 SYDVKM. CDR3 in DNA: TGTGCCAGCAGGACAGGTATTATGAACACTGAAGCTTTCTTT. Its protein product is CASRTGIMNTEAFF.

The chain uses TRBV7-2 and TRBJ2-3; D may be TRBD2 (6 bases). The CDR3 runs to 16 residues. The V gene's germline CDR1 is SGHTA and CDR2 FQGNSA. V gave up 1 base and J gave up 1 base, with 12 bases separating them. CDR3 amino acids: CASSLGGRRGTDTQYF. CDR3 in DNA: TGTGCCAGCAGCTTAGGGGGGAGGCGGGGCACAGATACGCAGTATTTT. The full variable domain, completed using reference TRBV7-2 and TRBJ2-3, is GAGVSQSPSNKVTEKGKDVELRCDPISGHTALYWYRQSLGQGLEFLIYFQGNSAPDKSGLPSDRFSAERTGGSVSTLTIQRTQQEDSAVYLCASSLGGRRGTDTQYFGPGTRLTVL.

The gene calls are TRBV5-1 and TRBJ2-2, with 7 bases identical to TRBD2. The CDR3 has 15 amino acids. V shed 5 bases and J 0 bases; nucleotides not matched to a gene: 4. Germline V gives CDR1 SGHRS, CDR2 YFSETQ. CDR3 in DNA: TGCGCCAGCAGATATAGCGGGTCGAACACCGGGGAGCTGTTTTTT. It yields the protein CASRYSGSNTGELFF.